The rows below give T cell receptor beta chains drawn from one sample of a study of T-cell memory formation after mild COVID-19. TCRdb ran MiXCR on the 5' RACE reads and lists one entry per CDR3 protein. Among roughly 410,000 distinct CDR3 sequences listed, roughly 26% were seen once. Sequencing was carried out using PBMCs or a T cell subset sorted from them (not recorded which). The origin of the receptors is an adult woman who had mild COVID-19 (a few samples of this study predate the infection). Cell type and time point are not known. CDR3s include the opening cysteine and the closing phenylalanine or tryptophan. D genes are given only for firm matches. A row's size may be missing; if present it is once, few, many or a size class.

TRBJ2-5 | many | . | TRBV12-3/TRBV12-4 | CASSRLQETQYF | TGTGCCAGCAGCCGTCTACAAGAGACCCAGTACTTC
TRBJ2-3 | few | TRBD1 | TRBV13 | CASSHGQGSDTQYF | TGTGCCAGCAGCCACGGACAGGGATCGGATACGCAGTATTTT
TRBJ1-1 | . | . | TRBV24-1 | CATSRGTNTEAFF | TGTGCCACCAGTAGGGGGACGAACACTGAAGCTTTCTTT
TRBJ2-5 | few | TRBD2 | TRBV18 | CASSPRVAGSQETQYF | TGTGCCAGCTCACCACGGGTAGCGGGGAGCCAAGAGACCCAGTACTTC
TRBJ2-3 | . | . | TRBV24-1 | CATSESDGTDTQYF | TGTGCCACCAGTGAAAGTGACGGGACAGATACGCAGTATTTT
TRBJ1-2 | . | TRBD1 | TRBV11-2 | CASSFSRDRGHGYTF | TGTGCCAGCAGCTTTTCGCGAGACAGGGGGCATGGCTACACCTTC
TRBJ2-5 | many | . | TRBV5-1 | CASNIDGTQEETQYF | TGCGCCAGCAATATCGACGGGACTCAGGAAGAGACCCAGTACTTC
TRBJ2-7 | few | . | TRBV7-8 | CASSPPGDEQYF | TGTGCCAGCAGCCCACCCGGGGACGAGCAGTACTTC
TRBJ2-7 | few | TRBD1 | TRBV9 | CASSVNPSTGEIGYEQYF | TGTGCCAGCAGCGTAAATCCCTCAACAGGGGAAATCGGCTACGAGCAGTACTTC
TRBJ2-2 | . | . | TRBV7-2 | CASSTHTDAGELFF | TGTGCCAGCAGCACCCACACGGATGCGGGGGAGCTGTTTTTT
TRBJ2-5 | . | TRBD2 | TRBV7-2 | CASSLPSGGLGRETQYF | TGTGCCAGCAGCTTACCGTCGGGGGGACTAGGGAGAGAGACCCAGTACTTC
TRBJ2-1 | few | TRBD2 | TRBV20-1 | CSALGLAGGYEQFF | TGCAGTGCTTTGGGACTAGCGGGAGGGTATGAGCAGTTCTTC
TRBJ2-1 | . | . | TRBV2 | CASSETANEQFF | TGTGCCAGCAGTGAAACAGCTAATGAGCAGTTCTTC
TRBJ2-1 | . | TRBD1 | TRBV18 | CASSPLRGQGATMSYNEQFF | TGTGCCAGCTCACCACTAAGGGGACAGGGGGCTACAATGTCCTACAATGAGCAGTTCTTC
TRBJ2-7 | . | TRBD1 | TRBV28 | CASGPGQGDHEQYF | TGTGCCAGCGGTCCGGGACAGGGGGACCACGAGCAGTACTTC
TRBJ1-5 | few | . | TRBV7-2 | CASSLSYSNQPQHF | TGTGCCAGCAGCTTGAGTTATAGCAATCAGCCCCAGCATTTT
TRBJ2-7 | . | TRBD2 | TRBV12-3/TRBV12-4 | CASKAGPPSGIFYEQYF | TGTGCCAGCAAGGCTGGCCCTCCTAGCGGGATCTTCTACGAGCAGTACTTC
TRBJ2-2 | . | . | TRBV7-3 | CASSPTGARGTGELFF | TGTGCCAGCAGCCCGACGGGGGCCCGGGGGACCGGGGAGCTGTTTTTT
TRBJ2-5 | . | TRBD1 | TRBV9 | CASSSRTGTETQYF | TGTGCCAGCAGCTCGAGGACAGGGACGGAGACCCAGTACTTC
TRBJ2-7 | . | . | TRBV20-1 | CSARGGDSYEQYF | TGCAGTGCTAGAGGTGGCGACTCCTACGAGCAGTACTTC
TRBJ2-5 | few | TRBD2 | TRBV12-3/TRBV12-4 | CASSASGVETQYF | TGTGCCAGCAGTGCTAGCGGGGTTGAGACCCAGTACTTC
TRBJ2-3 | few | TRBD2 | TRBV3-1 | CASSQWLAGSATDTQYF | TGTGCCAGCAGCCAGTGGCTAGCGGGTTCGGCCACAGATACGCAGTATTTT
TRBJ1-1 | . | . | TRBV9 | CASSADLAAEAFF | TGTGCCAGCAGCGCGGACCTCGCTGCTGAAGCTTTCTTT
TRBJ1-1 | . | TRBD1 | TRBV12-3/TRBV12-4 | CASSSRDRGGTEAFF | TGTGCCAGCAGTTCCCGGGACAGGGGTGGAACTGAAGCTTTCTTT
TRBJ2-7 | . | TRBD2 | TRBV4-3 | CASSPSPSGAYEQYF | TGCGCCAGCTCCCCAAGCCCTAGCGGAGCCTACGAGCAGTACTTC
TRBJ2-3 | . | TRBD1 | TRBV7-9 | CASSRQGSDTQYF | TGTGCCAGCAGCCGACAGGGGTCAGATACGCAGTATTTT
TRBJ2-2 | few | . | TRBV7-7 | CATSGINTGELFF | TGTGCCACTTCCGGGATTAACACCGGGGAGCTGTTTTTT
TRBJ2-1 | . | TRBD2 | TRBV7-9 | CASSSRTSRSEQFF | TGTGCCAGCAGCTCCCGGACTAGCCGAAGTGAGCAGTTCTTC
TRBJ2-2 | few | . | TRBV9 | CASSARRGSRTGELFF | TGTGCCAGCAGCGCCCGTCGGGGAAGTAGGACCGGGGAGCTGTTTTTT
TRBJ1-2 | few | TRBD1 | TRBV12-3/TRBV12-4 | CASSFGTGVINYGYTF | TGTGCCAGCAGTTTTGGGACAGGGGTAATTAACTATGGCTACACCTTC
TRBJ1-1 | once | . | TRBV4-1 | CASSQGPGTIGQAFF | TGCGCCAGCAGCCAAGGTCCAGGGACGATCGGACAAGCTTTCTTT
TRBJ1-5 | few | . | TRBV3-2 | CASSHPEAGHPSNQPQHF | TGTGCCAGCAGCCATCCCGAGGCGGGCCATCCTAGCAATCAGCCCCAGCATTTT
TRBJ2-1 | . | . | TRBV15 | CATSMSLGNSHNEQFF | TGTGCCACCAGCATGAGTCTCGGGAACTCCCACAATGAGCAGTTCTTC
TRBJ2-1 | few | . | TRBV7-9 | CASSFHETSYNEQFF | TGTGCCAGCAGCTTCCACGAGACTAGCTACAATGAGCAGTTCTTC
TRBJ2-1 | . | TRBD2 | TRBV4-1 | CASSQRLSGGPYNEQFF | TGCGCCAGCAGCCAACGCCTTAGCGGGGGGCCTTACAATGAGCAGTTCTTC
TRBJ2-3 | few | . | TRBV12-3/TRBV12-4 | CASSTQARVGTDTQYF | TGTGCCAGCTCCACCCAGGCCAGGGTAGGCACAGATACGCAGTATTTT
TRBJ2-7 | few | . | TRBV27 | CASSLLQGRNEQYF | TGTGCCAGCAGTTTACTCCAGGGACGGAACGAGCAGTACTTC
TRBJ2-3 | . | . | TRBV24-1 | CATSDPRGTDTQYF | TGTGCCACCAGTGACCCCAGGGGAACAGATACGCAGTATTTT
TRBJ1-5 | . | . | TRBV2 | CASKLRNQPQHF | TGTGCCAGCAAGCTCCGGAATCAGCCCCAGCATTTT
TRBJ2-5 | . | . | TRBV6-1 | CASNPRGPQETQYF | TGTGCCAGCAACCCCAGGGGACCCCAAGAGACCCAGTACTTC
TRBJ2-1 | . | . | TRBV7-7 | CASSSGLKRTEQFF | TGTGCTAGCAGCTCCGGGCTAAAAAGGACTGAGCAGTTCTTC
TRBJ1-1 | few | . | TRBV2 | CASSEWRGTEAFF | TGTGCCAGCAGTGAATGGCGAGGGACTGAAGCTTTCTTT
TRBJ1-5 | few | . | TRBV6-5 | CASSYPRGTQHF | TGTGCCAGCAGTTACCCCAGGGGAACCCAGCATTTT
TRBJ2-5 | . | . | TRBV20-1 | CSAGVRGLQETQYF | TGCAGTGCTGGCGTCAGGGGCCTACAAGAGACCCAGTACTTC
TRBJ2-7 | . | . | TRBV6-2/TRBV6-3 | CASSYVRGGAVSSYEQYF | TGTGCCAGCAGTTACGTCAGGGGGGGAGCGGTAAGCTCCTACGAGCAGTACTTC
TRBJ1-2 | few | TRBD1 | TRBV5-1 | CASSLAQGAGYGYTF | TGCGCCAGCAGCTTGGCACAGGGGGCAGGCTATGGCTACACCTTC
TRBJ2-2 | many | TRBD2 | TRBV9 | CASSNRAGGASGELFF | TGTGCCAGCAGCAACAGGGCGGGAGGGGCGTCCGGGGAGCTGTTTTTT
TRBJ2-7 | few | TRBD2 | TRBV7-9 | CASSAPSGVNYEQYF | TGTGCCAGCAGCGCGCCTAGCGGGGTGAATTACGAGCAGTACTTC